The 30 T cell receptor beta chains below were found in one sample sequenced in a study of immune heterogeneity within non-small cell lung tumors. With roughly 600 ng used per sample, the template was genomic DNA from bulk tumor. Biopsies, several per primary tumor and spaced far apart, were collected during surgery. Each patient presented with untreated, newly diagnosed non-small cell lung cancer and received curative surgery. Multiplex PCR amplified the TCR beta CDR3 region. Its first round ran for 10 to 11 cycles with 32 V and 13 J primers. TCRdb fed the multiplex PCR reads into MiXCR, producing one record per CDR3 protein. The sample has 8,500 to 11,000 distinct CDR3 sequences, under 20% seen once; the top ten hold approximately 3.7%. The sequencing sample was made of lung tumor tissue. These receptor sequences come from a man aged 40-49 years with non-small cell lung cancer.

This clonotype has a count of ten or more. A junction end diverges from the germline sequence, so it may reflect a read error. V gene TRBV18 combines with J gene TRBJ2-1; TRBD2 might be the D (7 bases). Germline V lookup: CDR1 KGHSH, CDR2 LQKENI. CDR3 length equals 14 residues. CDR3 coding DNA: TGTGCCAGCTCACCACCGTATAAACAGGGAGGGCAGCTCTTC. The encoded protein is CASSPPYKQGGQLF.

This clonotype was observed many times. The chain uses TRBV4-2 and TRBJ2-6; the match to TRBD2 covers 7 bases. Germline loops: CDR1 LGHNA, CDR2 YNFKEQ. Trimming at V came to 0 bases and at J to 2 bases, leaving 1 base not matched to a gene. This CDR3 spans 16 amino acids. In DNA, the CDR3 is TGTGCCAGCAGCCAAGATGGGGGGGCTGGGGCCAACGTCCTGACTTTC. It encodes CASSQDGGAGANVLTF.

There are many counts of this clonotype. J is TRBJ2-3 and V is TRBV4-1; a weak D match, TRBD2 (5 bases). The V gene's germline CDR1 is MGHRA and CDR2 YSYEKL. This CDR3 contains 14 residues. With 2 bases removed from V and 2 bases from J, the gap between germline ends came to 8 bases. CDR3 nucleotides: TGCGCCAGCAGCCAACTAGCCCTCACAGATACGCAGTATTTT. Protein product: CASSQLALTDTQYF.

Concerning this clonotype itself: A much larger clonotype is one base distant, so this may be a read error. The chain links TRBV28 to TRBJ2-3; TRBD1 or TRBD2 may be the D gene (6 bases each). The CDR3 length is 13 residues. V lost 6 bases to trimming and J lost 8 bases, with 15 bases between them. CDR1 MDHEN and CDR2 SYDVKM come from the germline V gene. DNA for the CDR3: TGTGCCAGCAGCTGGGGGGCCCCAGGTACGCAGTATTTT. The encoded protein is CASSWGAPGTQYF.

Sample share makes this clonotype medium-sized. The gene calls are TRBV20-1 and TRBJ2-1, with D perhaps TRBD1 or TRBD2 (5 bases each). Trimming shortened V by 2 bases and J by 6 bases, and 8 bases separated the two germline ends. Germline V gene lookup returns CDR1 DFQATT and CDR2 SNEGSKA (reference sequence). This CDR3 region has 12 residues. CDR3 bases: TGCAGTGCTAGATGGGACCTCAATGAGCAGTTCTTC. It encodes CSARWDLNEQFF.

This clonotype has a count of ten or more. The rearrangement uses TRBV20-1 and TRBJ2-3; 10 bases match TRBD2. CDR1 is DFQATT and CDR2 is SNEGSKA in the germline V gene (reference sequence). This CDR3 spans 17 amino acids. Trimming took 6 bases from V and 2 from J; bases not matched to a gene: 14. Here the CDR3 DNA reads TGCAGTGCCGAGGGGCTAGCGGGAGCATGGATCACAGATACGCAGTATTTT. Translation gives CSAEGLAGAWITDTQYF.

In this sample, this clonotype is medium-sized (0.01 to 0.1%). The V call is TRBV27, the J call TRBJ1-2; no clear D gene. Germline-derived CDR1 and CDR2 are MNHEY and SMNVEV (reference sequence). The CDR3 sequence is 14 residues long. V lost 2 bases to trimming and J lost 0 bases, with 7 bases between them. The CDR3 loop reads CASSLGRPNYGYTF. CDR3 nucleotide sequence: TGTGCCAGCAGTTTAGGCCGCCCTAACTATGGCTACACCTTC.

For this clonotype: This may stem from a read error, because a much larger clone lies one nucleotide away. The rearrangement joins TRBV7-2 to TRBJ2-5; 9 positions match TRBD1. CDR3 length: 14 residues. Germline V gene data show CDR1 as SGHTA and CDR2 as FQGNSA. With V trimmed by 8 bases and J by 9 bases, 13 bases remained unmatched. CDR3 coding DNA: TGTGCCAGCGGCGAACAGGGGGCGCCCGAGGCCCAGTACTTC. Residues: CASGEQGAPEAQYF.

The V and J genes are TRBV27 and TRBJ2-7; no definite D call. The CDR3 is made up of 13 amino acids. Germline CDR1 is MNHEY and CDR2 is SMNVEV (reference sequence). CDR3 protein: CAGSPLWSYEQYV. CDR3 coding DNA: TGTGCCGGCAGTCCCCTTTGGAGCTACGAGCAGTACGTC.

This clonotype showed up many times. The chain couples TRBV4-3 to TRBJ2-7; D is ambiguous. Trimming cost V 2 bases and J 2 bases, with 10 bases left between them. From germline, CDR1 is LGHNA and CDR2 YSLEER. This CDR3 comprises 14 residues. The CDR3 protein is CASSQNLGAYEQYF. The CDR3 DNA reads as TGCGCCAGCAGCCAAAATTTGGGTGCCTACGAGCAGTACTTC.

This clonotype has a single count. The chain joins TRBV6-2 or TRBV6-3 to TRBJ1-5, with a possible D match to TRBD1 (5 bases). Germline V gene lookup returns CDR1 MNHEY and CDR2 SVGEGT. Trimming removed 2 bases from V and 7 bases from J, with 9 bases in between. This CDR3 region has 13 residues. The CDR3 DNA reads TGTGCCAGCAGTTACGGGACGGGACAGCCCCAGCATTTT. It specifies CASSYGTGQPQHF.

This clonotype has a count of ten or more. The chain recombines TRBV10-3 with TRBJ1-6; perhaps TRBD1 as D (5 bases). Germline loops: CDR1 ENHRY, CDR2 SYGVKD. Trimming took 10 bases from V and 4 from J, leaving 17 bases between them. There are 15 residues in the CDR3. This chain's CDR3 is CATGPGREYNSPLHF. The CDR3 bases are TGTGCCACCGGGCCAGGCAGGGAGTATAATTCACCCCTCCACTTT.

The rearrangement joins TRBV6-1 to TRBJ1-5; perhaps TRBD1 as D (6 bases). The CDR3 is made up of 15 amino acids. The germline CDR1 and CDR2 sequences are MNHNS and SASEGT. The V end lost 11 bases, the J end lost 0 bases, and 17 bases lay between the germline ends. CDR3 nucleotides: TGTGCCGTCAGGAGGACAGAGTATAGCAATCAGCCCCAGCATTTT. Its protein is CAVRRTEYSNQPQHF.

Within the sample, this clonotype is medium-sized. V is TRBV12-3 or TRBV12-4 and J is TRBJ2-7; 7 nucleotides line up with TRBD1. The CDR3 is 16 residues long. V was clipped by 4 bases and J by 1 base; unmatched bases: 10. The CDR3 loop is CASSSEQGRGSYEQYF. In nucleotides, the CDR3 is TGTGCCAGCAGTTCGGAACAGGGGCGTGGGTCCTACGAGCAGTACTTC.

This clonotype showed up many times. The chain has TRBV24-1 and TRBJ2-2; 8 bases fit TRBD2. Germline V gene sequence: CDR1 KGHDR, CDR2 SFDVKD. The ends lost 1 base at V and 4 bases at J; junction bases unmatched: 7. The CDR3 has 17 amino acids. The CDR3 region is CATSDFGLAGITGELFF. In DNA form, the CDR3 reads TGTGCCACCAGTGATTTCGGGTTAGCGGGGATCACCGGGGAGCTGTTTTTT.

To note about this clonotype: At one end the junction does not follow the germline gene, possibly because of a read error. The chain couples TRBV7-9 to TRBJ1-2, with 9 bases matching TRBD1. Germline V lookup: CDR1 SEHNR, CDR2 FQNEAQ (reference sequence). This CDR3 has 16 residues. Here the CDR3 reads CASNLAQGALTYGYTF. CDR3 bases: TGTGCCAGCAACTTAGCACAGGGGGCGCTAACTTATGGATACACCTTC.

By its share, this clonotype is medium-sized. V gene TRBV5-1 combines with J gene TRBJ1-2, with no clear D. Germline loops: CDR1 SGHRS, CDR2 YFSETQ. V was pared by 2 bases and J by 0 bases, with 14 bases between. This CDR3 spans 16 amino acids. This CDR3 is CASSFIPGASNYGYTF. CDR3 sequence (DNA): TGCGCCAGCAGCTTTATCCCGGGCGCATCTAACTATGGCTACACCTTC. Full variable domain (remainder filled in from reference TRBV5-1 and TRBJ1-2): KAGVTQTPRYLIKTRGQQVTLSCSPISGHRSVSWYQQTPGQGLQFLFEYFSETQRNKGNFPGRFSGRQFSNSRSEMNVSTLELGDSALYLCASSFIPGASNYGYTFGSGTRLTVV.

The chain employs TRBV5-1 and TRBJ2-7, with 10 bases that match TRBD2. The CDR3 sequence is 15 residues long. The V gene end was trimmed by 0 bases and the J gene end by 7 bases; junction bases not matched to a gene: 7. Germline CDR1 reads SGHRS; CDR2 reads YFSETQ. For the CDR3, the DNA is TGCGCCAGCAGCTTGGATCTAGCGGGAGTGGGGGAGCAGTACTTC. It specifies CASSLDLAGVGEQYF.

In its sample, this clonotype is medium-sized. This chain connects TRBV6-1 to TRBJ1-5; a possible D gene is TRBD1 (6 bases). Per germline, CDR1 MNHNS and CDR2 SASEGT. This CDR3 has 15 residues. Trimming shortened V by 6 bases and J by 0 bases, and 12 bases separated the two germline ends. The CDR3 loop reads CASSFLQGSNQPQHF. As DNA, the CDR3 is TGTGCCAGCAGCTTCTTACAGGGTAGCAATCAGCCCCAGCATTTT.

This clonotype was seen ten or more times. This sequence joins TRBV30 and TRBJ2-1; unclear D gene. The germline V gene has CDR1 GTSNPN and CDR2 SVGIG (reference sequence). Trimming removed 2 bases from V and 7 bases from J, with 6 bases in between. The CDR3 runs to 11 residues. CDR3 amino acids: CAWSYRNEQFF. DNA of the CDR3: TGTGCCTGGAGTTACCGGAATGAGCAGTTCTTC.

This clonotype occurred many times. V and J are TRBV20-1 and TRBJ2-7; 11 nucleotides match TRBD1. The J segment lost 6 bases and the V segment lost 6 bases, leaving 10 bases of the junction unmatched. In germline, CDR1 is DFQATT, CDR2 SNEGSKA (reference sequence). The CDR3 is made up of 14 amino acids. The CDR3 loop is CSAELGQGAGEQYF. DNA for the CDR3: TGCAGTGCCGAGCTTGGACAGGGGGCGGGCGAGCAGTACTTC.

This clonotype is classed as medium-sized. J is TRBJ2-3 and V is TRBV11-2; D is perhaps TRBD1 or TRBD2 (7 bases each). Trimming removed 5 bases at V and 6 bases at J, with 18 bases between. Germline CDR1 and CDR2: SGHAT and FQNNGV. The CDR3 sequence is 15 residues long. CDR3 amino acids: CASSQFYRGGDTQYF. The DNA of the CDR3 is TGTGCCAGCAGCCAATTTTACAGGGGAGGGGATACGCAGTATTTT.

This clonotype came up many times. This chain connects TRBV3-1 to TRBJ2-2; no clear D gene. Germline assignment: CDR1 LGHDT and CDR2 YNNKEL (reference sequence). V lost 0 bases, J lost 3 bases, and 5 bases lay in between. The CDR3 is 14 amino acids. This CDR3 is CASSQESHTGELFF. The CDR3 nucleotides read TGTGCCAGCAGCCAAGAGAGCCACACCGGGGAGCTGTTTTTT.

About this clonotype: A much more abundant neighbour one base away suggests this may be a read error. This chain joins TRBV20-1 and TRBJ1-1; 8 bases are shared with TRBD1. This CDR3 comprises 11 residues. The J segment lost 6 bases and the V segment lost 4 bases, leaving 1 base of the junction unmatched. The germline CDR1 and CDR2 sequences are DFQATT and SNEGSKA (reference sequence). This CDR3 is CSATGGAEAFF. The CDR3, as DNA: TGCAGTGCTACAGGGGGCGCTGAAGCTTTCTTT.

This clonotype occurred many times. Germline is not matched at one junction end, which may reflect a read error. The chain couples TRBV7-7 to TRBJ2-5; perhaps TRBD2 as D (6 bases). This CDR3 has 14 amino acids. The germline CDR1 and CDR2 sequences are SSHAT and FNYEAQ (reference sequence). CDR3 in amino acids: CASSHQGGQETQYF. The CDR3 region has the DNA TGTGCTAGCAGTCATCAAGGAGGGCAAGAGACCCAGTACTTC.

Many counts were recorded for this clonotype. The rearrangement links TRBV27 to TRBJ2-5, with 13 bases matching TRBD2. Germline CDR1 is MNHEY and CDR2 is SMNVEV (reference sequence). CDR3 size: 18 residues. V was clipped by 4 bases and J by 2 bases; unmatched bases: 10. The chain's CDR3 is CASSSGLAGVMLQETQYF. The CDR3 DNA reads TGTGCCAGCAGTTCCGGACTAGCGGGAGTGATGTTACAAGAGACCCAGTACTTC.

This clonotype was seen at least ten times. The genes are TRBV6-2 or TRBV6-3 and TRBJ2-6; D not resolved. This CDR3 contains 12 residues. V dropped 5 bases and J dropped 12 bases, with 11 bases sitting between them. CDR1 and CDR2 from the germline V gene are MNHEY and SVGEGT. CDR3 bases: TGTGCCAGCAGTAATTCGCGCATCGTCCTGACTTTC. Amino acids: CASSNSRIVLTF.

This clonotype is medium-sized (0.01 to 0.1%) by share. This chain uses TRBV5-1 with TRBJ2-2; 7 bases fit TRBD1. The germline V gene has CDR1 SGHRS and CDR2 YFSETQ. V was clipped by 4 bases and J by 4 bases; unmatched bases: 4. The CDR3 spans 14 residues. CDR3 protein: CASSRQGGTGELFF. CDR3 DNA sequence: TGCGCCAGCAGCCGACAGGGTGGCACCGGGGAGCTGTTTTTT. The full variable domain, its missing parts supplied by reference TRBV5-1 and TRBJ2-2, is KAGVTQTPRYLIKTRGQQVTLSCSPISGHRSVSWYQQTPGQGLQFLFEYFSETQRNKGNFPGRFSGRQFSNSRSEMNVSTLELGDSALYLCASSRQGGTGELFFGEGSRLTVL.

This clonotype has ten or more counts. The V call is TRBV2, the J call TRBJ1-2; D perhaps matches TRBD1 (5 bases). Germline V gene sequence: CDR1 SNHLY, CDR2 FYNNEI. The CDR3 covers 14 residues. V lost 3 bases, J lost 3 bases, and 11 bases lay in between. As DNA, the CDR3 is TGTGCCAGCAGTGAGGGACGGGCTTACTATGGCTACACCTTC. Its translation: CASSEGRAYYGYTF.

This clonotype was picked up many times. The chain is built from TRBV11-2 and TRBJ2-1; D is perhaps TRBD2 (6 bases). Germline values: CDR1 SGHAT, CDR2 FQNNGV. The CDR3 totals 14 residues. Trimming removed 8 bases at V and 1 base at J, with 12 bases between. The CDR3 sequence: CASLAAGSYNEQFF. CDR3 nucleotide sequence: TGTGCCAGCTTAGCGGCGGGTTCCTACAATGAGCAGTTCTTC.